This T cell receptor (beta chain) stems from a study of patients and donors after allogeneic stem cell transplantation. TCRdb fed the RT-PCR reads into MiXCR, producing one record per CDR3 protein. The table has some 160,000 distinct CDR3 sequences, about 24% seen once. This clonotype was observed a few times. The CDR3 spans 14 residues. From germline, CDR1 is SGHRS and CDR2 YFSETQ. The ends were cut back, 0 bases at V and 4 bases at J, with 8 bases in the middle. What was sequenced was blood, either unsorted or a sorted T cell fraction (not recorded which). The clonotype was recovered from a human donor who was either an allogeneic HSCT recipient or a stem cell or donor lymphocyte infusion donor (not recorded which). It is not recorded whose cells these are; they may come from a transplant donor. This chain connects TRBV5-1 to TRBJ1-5; no clear D gene. CDR3 in amino acids: CASSLGHGNQPQHF. The CDR3 region has the DNA TGCGCCAGCAGCTTGGGACATGGAAATCAGCCCCAGCATTTT.